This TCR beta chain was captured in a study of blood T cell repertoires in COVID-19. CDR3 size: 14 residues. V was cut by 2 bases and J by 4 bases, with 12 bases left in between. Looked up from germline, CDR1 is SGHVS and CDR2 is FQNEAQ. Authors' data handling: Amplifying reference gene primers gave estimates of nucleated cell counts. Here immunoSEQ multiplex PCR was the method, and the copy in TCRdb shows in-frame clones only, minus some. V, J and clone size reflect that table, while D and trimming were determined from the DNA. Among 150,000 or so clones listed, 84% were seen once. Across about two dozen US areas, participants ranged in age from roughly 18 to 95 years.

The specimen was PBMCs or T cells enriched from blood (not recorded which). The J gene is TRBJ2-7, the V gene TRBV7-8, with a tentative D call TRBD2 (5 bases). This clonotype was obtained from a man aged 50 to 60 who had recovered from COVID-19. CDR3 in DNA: TGTGCCAGCAGCTTAAAAGAGGGAAATTACGAGCAGTACTTC. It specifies CASSLKEGNYEQYF.